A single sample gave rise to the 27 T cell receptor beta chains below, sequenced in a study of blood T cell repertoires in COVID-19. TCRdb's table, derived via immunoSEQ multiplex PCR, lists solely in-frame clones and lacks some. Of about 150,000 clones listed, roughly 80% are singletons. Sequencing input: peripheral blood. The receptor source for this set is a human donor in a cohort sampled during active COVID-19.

CDR3 in DNA: TGTGCCAGCAGCTTGGGAGAACAGAGCACCGGGGAGCTGTTTTTT. Protein product: CASSLGEQSTGELFF. The chain carries TRBV5-6 and TRBJ2-2; D ambiguous. V was cut by 0 bases and J by 4 bases, with 10 bases left in between. Germline CDR1 and CDR2: SGHDT and YYEEEE. This CDR3 is 15 amino acids long. Full variable domain (rest looked up from reference TRBV5-6 and TRBJ2-2): DAGVTQSPTHLIKTRGQQVTLRCSPKSGHDTVSWYQQALGQGPQFIFQYYEEEERQRGNFPDRFSGHQFPNYSSELNVNALLLGDSALYLCASSLGEQSTGELFFGEGSRLTVL.

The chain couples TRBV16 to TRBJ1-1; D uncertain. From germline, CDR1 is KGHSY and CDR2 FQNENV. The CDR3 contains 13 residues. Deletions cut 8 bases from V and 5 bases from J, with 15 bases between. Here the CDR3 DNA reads TGTGCCAGCTGGCCCATCAGTGAAACTGAAGCTTTCTTT. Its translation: CASWPISETEAFF.

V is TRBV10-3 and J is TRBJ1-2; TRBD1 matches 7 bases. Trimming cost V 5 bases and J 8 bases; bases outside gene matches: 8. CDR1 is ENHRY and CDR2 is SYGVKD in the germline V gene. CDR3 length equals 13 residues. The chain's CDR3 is CAISMDRLRGYTF. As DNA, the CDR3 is TGTGCCATCAGTATGGACAGGTTGAGGGGCTACACCTTC.

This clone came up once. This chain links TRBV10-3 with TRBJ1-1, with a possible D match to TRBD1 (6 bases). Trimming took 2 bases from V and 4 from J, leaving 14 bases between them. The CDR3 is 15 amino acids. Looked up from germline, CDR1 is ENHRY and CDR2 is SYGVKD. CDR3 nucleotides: TGTGCCATCAGTGAGGGACAGTCCACGAGCACTGAAGCTTTCTTT. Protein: CAISEGQSTSTEAFF.

The CDR3 DNA sequence: TGTGCCAGCAGCCAACCAGGGGACGGGGAACTTCGGGGCTACACCTTC. The encoded protein is CASSQPGDGELRGYTF. The chain is built from TRBV4-2 and TRBJ1-2; possibly TRBD1 for D (6 bases). CDR3 length: 16 amino acids. The germline V gene encodes CDR1 LGHNA and CDR2 YNFKEQ. Deletions cut 2 bases from V and 8 bases from J, with 21 bases between.

The CDR3 reads CATSDRTPGVGYTF. For the CDR3, the DNA is TGTGCCACCAGTGATAGGACTCCTGGGGTTGGCTACACCTTC. J is TRBJ1-2 and V is TRBV24-1; D call uncertain. Trimming stripped 3 bases from V and 7 bases from J, with 14 bases between. There are 14 residues in the CDR3. Germline values: CDR1 KGHDR, CDR2 SFDVKD.

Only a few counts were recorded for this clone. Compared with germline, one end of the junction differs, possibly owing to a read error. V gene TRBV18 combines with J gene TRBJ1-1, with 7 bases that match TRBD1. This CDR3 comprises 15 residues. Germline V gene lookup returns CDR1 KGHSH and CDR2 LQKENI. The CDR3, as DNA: TGTGCCAGCTTACCAACAGGGGTGGGGAACACTGAAGCTTTCTTT. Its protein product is CASLPTGVGNTEAFF.

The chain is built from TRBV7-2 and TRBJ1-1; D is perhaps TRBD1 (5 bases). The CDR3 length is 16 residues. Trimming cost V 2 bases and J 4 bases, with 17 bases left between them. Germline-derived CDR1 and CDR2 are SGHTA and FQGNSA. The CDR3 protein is CASSLFRDRLGTEAFF. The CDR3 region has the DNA TGTGCCAGCAGCTTATTCAGGGATCGGTTGGGCACTGAAGCTTTCTTT.

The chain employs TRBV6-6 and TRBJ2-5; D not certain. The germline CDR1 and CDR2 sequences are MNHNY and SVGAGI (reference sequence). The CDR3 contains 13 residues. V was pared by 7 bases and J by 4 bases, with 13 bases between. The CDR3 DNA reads TGTGCCAGCATGAGGAGAGGTGGAGAGACCCAGTACTTC. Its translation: CASMRRGGETQYF.

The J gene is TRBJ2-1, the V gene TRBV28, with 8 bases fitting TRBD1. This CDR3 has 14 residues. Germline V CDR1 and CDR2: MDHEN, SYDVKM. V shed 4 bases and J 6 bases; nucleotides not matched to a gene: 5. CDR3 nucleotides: TGTGCCAGCAGTTCGACAGGGGCGGCCAATGAGCAGTTCTTC. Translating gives CASSSTGAANEQFF. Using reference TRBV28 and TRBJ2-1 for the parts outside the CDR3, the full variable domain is DVKVTQSSRYLVKRTGEKVFLECVQDMDHENMFWYRQDPGLGLRLIYFSYDVKMKEKGDIPEGYSVSREKKERFSLILESASTNQTSMYLCASSSTGAANEQFFGPGTRLTVL.

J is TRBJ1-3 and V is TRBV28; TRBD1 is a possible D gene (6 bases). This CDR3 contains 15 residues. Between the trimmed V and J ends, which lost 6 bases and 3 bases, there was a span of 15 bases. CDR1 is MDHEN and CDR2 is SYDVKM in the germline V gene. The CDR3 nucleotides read TGTGCCAGCAGACGCTCAGGGGCCGTTGGAAACACCATATATTTT. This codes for CASRRSGAVGNTIYF. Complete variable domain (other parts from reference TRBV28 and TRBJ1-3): DVKVTQSSRYLVKRTGEKVFLECVQDMDHENMFWYRQDPGLGLRLIYFSYDVKMKEKGDIPEGYSVSREKKERFSLILESASTNQTSMYLCASRRSGAVGNTIYFGEGSWLTVV.

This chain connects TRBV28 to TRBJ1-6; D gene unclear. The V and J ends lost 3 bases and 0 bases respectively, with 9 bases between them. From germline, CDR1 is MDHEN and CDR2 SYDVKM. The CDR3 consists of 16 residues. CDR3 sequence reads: CASSLMESSYNSPLHF. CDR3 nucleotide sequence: TGTGCCAGCAGTTTGATGGAGAGCTCCTATAATTCACCCCTCCACTTT. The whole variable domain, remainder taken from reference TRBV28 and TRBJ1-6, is DVKVTQSSRYLVKRTGEKVFLECVQDMDHENMFWYRQDPGLGLRLIYFSYDVKMKEKGDIPEGYSVSREKKERFSLILESASTNQTSMYLCASSLMESSYNSPLHFGNGTRLTVT.

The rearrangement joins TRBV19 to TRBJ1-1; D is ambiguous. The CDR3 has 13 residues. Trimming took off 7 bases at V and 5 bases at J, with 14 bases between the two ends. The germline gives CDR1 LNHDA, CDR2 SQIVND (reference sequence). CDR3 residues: CASNGPRRTEAFF. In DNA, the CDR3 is TGTGCCAGTAATGGTCCCCGGAGGACTGAAGCTTTCTTT.

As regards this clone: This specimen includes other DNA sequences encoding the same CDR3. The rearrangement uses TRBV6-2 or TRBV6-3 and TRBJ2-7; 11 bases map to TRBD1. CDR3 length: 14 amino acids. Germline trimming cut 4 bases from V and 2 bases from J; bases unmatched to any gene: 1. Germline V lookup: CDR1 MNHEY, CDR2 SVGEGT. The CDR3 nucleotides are TGTGCCAGCAGTTGGGGACAGGGGGCCTACGAGCAGTACTTC. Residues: CASSWGQGAYEQYF.

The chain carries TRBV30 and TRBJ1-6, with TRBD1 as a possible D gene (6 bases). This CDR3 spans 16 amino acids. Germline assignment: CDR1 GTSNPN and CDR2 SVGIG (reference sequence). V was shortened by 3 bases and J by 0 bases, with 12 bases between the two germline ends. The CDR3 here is CAWRLQGSSYNSPLHF. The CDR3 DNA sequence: TGTGCCTGGAGGTTGCAGGGGAGCTCCTATAATTCACCCCTCCACTTT.

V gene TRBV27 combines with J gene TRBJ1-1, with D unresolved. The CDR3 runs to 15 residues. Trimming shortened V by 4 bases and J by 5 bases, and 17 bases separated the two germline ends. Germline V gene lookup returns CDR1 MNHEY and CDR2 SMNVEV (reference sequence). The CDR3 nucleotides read TGTGCCAGCAGTTCGCCCCTGAGGGTAGGGACTGAAGCTTTCTTT. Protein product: CASSSPLRVGTEAFF.

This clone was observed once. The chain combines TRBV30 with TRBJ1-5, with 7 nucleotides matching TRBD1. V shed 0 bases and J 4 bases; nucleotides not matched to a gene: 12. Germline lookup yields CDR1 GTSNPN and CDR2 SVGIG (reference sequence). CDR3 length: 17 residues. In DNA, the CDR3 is TGTGCCTGGAGTGTACTTGGGACAGTGCATAGGAATCAGCCCCAGCATTTT. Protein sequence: CAWSVLGTVHRNQPQHF.

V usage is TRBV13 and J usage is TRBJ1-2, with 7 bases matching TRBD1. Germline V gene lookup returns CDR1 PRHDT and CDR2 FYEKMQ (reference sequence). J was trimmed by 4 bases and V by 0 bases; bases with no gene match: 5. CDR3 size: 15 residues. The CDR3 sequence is CASSLGDRYGYGYTF. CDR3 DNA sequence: TGTGCCAGCAGCTTAGGGGACAGGTACGGCTATGGCTACACCTTC.

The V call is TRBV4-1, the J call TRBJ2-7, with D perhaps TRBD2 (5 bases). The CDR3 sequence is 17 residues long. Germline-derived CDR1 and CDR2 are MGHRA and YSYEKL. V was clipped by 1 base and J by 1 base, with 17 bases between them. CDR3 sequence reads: CASSQVSPGDLSYEQYF. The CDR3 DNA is TGCGCCAGCAGCCAAGTATCCCCCGGGGATCTTTCCTACGAGCAGTACTTC.

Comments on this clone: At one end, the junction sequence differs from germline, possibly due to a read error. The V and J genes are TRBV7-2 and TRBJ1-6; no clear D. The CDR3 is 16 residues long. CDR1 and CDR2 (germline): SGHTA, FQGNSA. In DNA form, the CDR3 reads TGTGCCAGCAGCCTAGCCCCAGGTCCCTATAATTCACCCCTCCACTTT. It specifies CASSLAPGPYNSPLHF.

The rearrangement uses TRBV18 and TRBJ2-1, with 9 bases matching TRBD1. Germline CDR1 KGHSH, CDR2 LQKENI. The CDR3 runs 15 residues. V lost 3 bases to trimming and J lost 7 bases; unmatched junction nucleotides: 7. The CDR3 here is CASSPRQGVENEQFF. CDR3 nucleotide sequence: TGTGCCAGCTCACCCCGACAGGGGGTGGAGAATGAGCAGTTCTTC.

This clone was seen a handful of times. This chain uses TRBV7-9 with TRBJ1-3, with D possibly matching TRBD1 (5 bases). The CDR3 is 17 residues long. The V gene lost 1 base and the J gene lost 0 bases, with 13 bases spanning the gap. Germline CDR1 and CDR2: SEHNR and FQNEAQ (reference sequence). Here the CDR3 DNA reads TGTGCCAGCAGCTTAGGAACCGGGACTGTCTCTGGAAACACCATATATTTT. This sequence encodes CASSLGTGTVSGNTIYF.

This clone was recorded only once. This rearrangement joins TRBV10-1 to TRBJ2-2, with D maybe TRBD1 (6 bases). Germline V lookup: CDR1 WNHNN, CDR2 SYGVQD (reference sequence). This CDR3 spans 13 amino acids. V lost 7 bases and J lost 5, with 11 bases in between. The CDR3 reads CASNNRATGELFF. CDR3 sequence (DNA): TGCGCCAGCAACAACAGGGCGACCGGGGAGCTGTTTTTT.

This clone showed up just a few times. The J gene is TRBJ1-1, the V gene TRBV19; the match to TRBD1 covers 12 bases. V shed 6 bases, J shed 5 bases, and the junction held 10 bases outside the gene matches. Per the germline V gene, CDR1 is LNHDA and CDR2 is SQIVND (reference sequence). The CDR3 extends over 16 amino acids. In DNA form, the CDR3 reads TGTGCCAGTAGGCCGGGACAGGGGGCGCAGGGGACTGAAGCTTTCTTT. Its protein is CASRPGQGAQGTEAFF.

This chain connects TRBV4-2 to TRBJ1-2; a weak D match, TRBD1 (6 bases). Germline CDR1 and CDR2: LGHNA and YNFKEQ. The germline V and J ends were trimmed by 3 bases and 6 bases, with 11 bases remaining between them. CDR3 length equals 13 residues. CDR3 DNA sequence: TGTGCCAGCAGCCAGTCGACAGGAGATGGCTACACCTTC. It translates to CASSQSTGDGYTF.

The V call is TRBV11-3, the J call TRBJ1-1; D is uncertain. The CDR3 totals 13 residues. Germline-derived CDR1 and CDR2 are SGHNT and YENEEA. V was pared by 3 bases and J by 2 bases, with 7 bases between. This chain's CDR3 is CASSFGRNTEAFF. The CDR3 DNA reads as TGTGCCAGCAGCTTTGGCCGAAACACTGAAGCTTTCTTT.

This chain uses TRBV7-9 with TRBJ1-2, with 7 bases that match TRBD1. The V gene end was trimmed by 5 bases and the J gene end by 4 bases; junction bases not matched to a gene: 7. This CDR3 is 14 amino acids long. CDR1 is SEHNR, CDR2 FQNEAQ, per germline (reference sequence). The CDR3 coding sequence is TGTGCCAGCAGCCCAGGGACAGACCTCTATGGCTACACCTTC. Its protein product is CASSPGTDLYGYTF.